This paragraph covers one T cell receptor beta chain sequence. The data are from a study of blood T cell repertoires in COVID-19. Only in-frame clones appear in the TCRdb table, and some are missing; sequencing was by immunoSEQ multiplex PCR. The sample records a few hundred thousand clones, 85% to 90% being singletons. Germline V gene lookup returns CDR1 LNHDA and CDR2 SQIVND (reference sequence). Trimming removed 11 bases at V and 5 bases at J, with 27 bases between. This CDR3 contains 16 residues. The TCR sequence derives from a man aged 55-75 years with acute or convalescent COVID-19. The sequenced sample was peripheral blood. V gene TRBV19 combines with J gene TRBJ2-5; TRBD2 might be the D (6 bases). The CDR3 protein is CAAGPGTRAAGETQYF. In DNA, the CDR3 is TGTGCCGCCGGGCCCGGAACTAGGGCGGCGGGGGAGACCCAGTACTTC.